The TCR beta chain under discussion was sequenced for a study of blood T cell repertoires in COVID-19. Data came from immunoSEQ multiplex PCR; TCRdb stores just in-frame clones and leaves some out. Of 150,000 to 200,000 clones in the sample, 80% to 85% were seen once. The CDR3 covers 14 residues. Germline CDR1 and CDR2: SGHRS and YFSETQ. Trimming removed 4 bases at V and 4 bases at J, with 14 bases between. The sample taken for sequencing was peripheral blood. The chain links TRBV5-1 to TRBJ1-1; TRBD1 is a possible D gene (6 bases). This TCR derives from a woman in her 70s with COVID-19, enrolled during active disease. The CDR3 loop reads CASSMGHRGTEAFF. CDR3 nucleotides: TGCGCCAGCAGCATGGGACATCGGGGCACTGAAGCTTTCTTT.